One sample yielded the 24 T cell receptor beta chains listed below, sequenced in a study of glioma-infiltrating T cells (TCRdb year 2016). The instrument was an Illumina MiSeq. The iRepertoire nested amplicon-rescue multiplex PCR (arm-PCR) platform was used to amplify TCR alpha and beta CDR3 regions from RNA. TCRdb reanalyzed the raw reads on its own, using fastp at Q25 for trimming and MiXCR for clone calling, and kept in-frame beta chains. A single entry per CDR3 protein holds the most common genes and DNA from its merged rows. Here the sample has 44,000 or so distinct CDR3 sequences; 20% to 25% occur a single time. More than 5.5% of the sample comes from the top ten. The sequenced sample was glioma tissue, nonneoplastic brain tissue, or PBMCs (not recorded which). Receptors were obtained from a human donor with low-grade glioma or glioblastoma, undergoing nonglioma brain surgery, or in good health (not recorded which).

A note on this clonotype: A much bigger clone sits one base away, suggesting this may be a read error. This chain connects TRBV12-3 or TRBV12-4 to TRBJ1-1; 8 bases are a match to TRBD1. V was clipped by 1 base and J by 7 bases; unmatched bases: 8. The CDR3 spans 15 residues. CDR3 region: CASSLETGAGSEAFF. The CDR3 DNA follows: TGTGCCAGCAGTTTAGAGACAGGGGCTGGCAGTGAAGCTTTCTTT.

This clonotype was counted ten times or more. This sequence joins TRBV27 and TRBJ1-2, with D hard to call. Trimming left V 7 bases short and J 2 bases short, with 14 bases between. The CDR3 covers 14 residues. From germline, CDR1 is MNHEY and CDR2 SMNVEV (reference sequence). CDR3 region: CASKPHGINYGYTF. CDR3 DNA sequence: TGTGCCAGCAAACCGCATGGGATCAACTATGGCTACACCTTC.

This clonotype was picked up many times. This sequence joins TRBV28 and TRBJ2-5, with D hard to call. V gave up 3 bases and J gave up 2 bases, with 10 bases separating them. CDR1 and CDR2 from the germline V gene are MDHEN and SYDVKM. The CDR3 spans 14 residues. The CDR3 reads CASSFLRIQETQYF. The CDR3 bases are TGTGCCAGCAGTTTCCTCCGGATACAAGAGACCCAGTACTTC.

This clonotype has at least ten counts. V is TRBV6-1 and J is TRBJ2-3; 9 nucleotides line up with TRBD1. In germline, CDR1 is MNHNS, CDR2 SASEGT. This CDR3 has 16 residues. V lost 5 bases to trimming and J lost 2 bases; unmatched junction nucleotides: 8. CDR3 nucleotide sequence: TGTGCCAGCAGTCCTCTGGGACAGGGCCTCACAGATACGCAGTATTTT. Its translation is CASSPLGQGLTDTQYF.

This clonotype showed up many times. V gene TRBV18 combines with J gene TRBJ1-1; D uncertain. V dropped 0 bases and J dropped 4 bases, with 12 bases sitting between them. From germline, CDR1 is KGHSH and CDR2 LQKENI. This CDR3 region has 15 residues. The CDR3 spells CASSPPLGPSTEAFF. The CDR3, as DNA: TGTGCCAGCTCACCACCTCTAGGTCCCAGCACTGAAGCTTTCTTT.

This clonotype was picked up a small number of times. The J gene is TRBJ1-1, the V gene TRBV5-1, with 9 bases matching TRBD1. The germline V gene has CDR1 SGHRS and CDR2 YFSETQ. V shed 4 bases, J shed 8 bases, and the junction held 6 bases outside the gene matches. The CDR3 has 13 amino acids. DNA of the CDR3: TGCGCCAGCAGCGACAGGGGGGGGAGGGAAGCTTTCTTT. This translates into CASSDRGGREAFF.

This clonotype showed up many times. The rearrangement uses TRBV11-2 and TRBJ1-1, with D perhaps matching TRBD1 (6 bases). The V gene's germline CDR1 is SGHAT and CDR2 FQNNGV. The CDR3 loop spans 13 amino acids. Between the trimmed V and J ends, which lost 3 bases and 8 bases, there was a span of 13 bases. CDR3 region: CASSLGRGKEAFF. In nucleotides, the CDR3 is TGTGCCAGCAGCTTGGGCAGGGGTAAGGAAGCTTTCTTT.

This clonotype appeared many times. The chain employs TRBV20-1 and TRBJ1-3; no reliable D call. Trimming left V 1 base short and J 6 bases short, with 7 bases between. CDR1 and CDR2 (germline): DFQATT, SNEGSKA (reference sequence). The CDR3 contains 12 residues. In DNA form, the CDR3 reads TGCAGTGCTAGAGCGGGATTAAACACCATATATTTT. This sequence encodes CSARAGLNTIYF.

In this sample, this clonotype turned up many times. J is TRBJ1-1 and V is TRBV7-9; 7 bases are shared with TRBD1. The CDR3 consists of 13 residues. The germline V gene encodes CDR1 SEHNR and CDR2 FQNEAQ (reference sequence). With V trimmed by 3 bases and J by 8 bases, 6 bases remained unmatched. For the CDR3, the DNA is TGTGCCAGCAGCTTGGGGGGACAGATCGAAGCTTTCTTT. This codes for CASSLGGQIEAFF. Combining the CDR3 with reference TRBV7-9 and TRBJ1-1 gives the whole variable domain DTGVSQNPRHKITKRGQNVTFRCDPISEHNRLYWYRQTLGQGPEFLTYFQNEAQLEKSRLLSDRFSAERPKGSFSTLEIQRTEQGDSAMYLCASSLGGQIEAFFGQGTRLTVV.

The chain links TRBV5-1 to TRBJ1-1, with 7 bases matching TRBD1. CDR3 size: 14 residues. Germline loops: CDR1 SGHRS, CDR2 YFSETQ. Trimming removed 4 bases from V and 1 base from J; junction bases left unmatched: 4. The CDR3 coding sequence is TGCGCCAGCAGCATAGACAGGGCGAACACTGAAGCTTTCTTT. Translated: CASSIDRANTEAFF. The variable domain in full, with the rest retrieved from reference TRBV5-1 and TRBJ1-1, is KAGVTQTPRYLIKTRGQQVTLSCSPISGHRSVSWYQQTPGQGLQFLFEYFSETQRNKGNFPGRFSGRQFSNSRSEMNVSTLELGDSALYLCASSIDRANTEAFFGQGTRLTVV.

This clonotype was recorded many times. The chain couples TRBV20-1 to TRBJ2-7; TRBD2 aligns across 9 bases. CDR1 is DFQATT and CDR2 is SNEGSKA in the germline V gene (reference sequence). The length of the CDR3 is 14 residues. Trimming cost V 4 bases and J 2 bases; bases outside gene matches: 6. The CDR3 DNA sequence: TGCAGTGCTATTGGGCGGGGGGGCGCCTACGAGCAGTACTTC. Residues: CSAIGRGGAYEQYF.

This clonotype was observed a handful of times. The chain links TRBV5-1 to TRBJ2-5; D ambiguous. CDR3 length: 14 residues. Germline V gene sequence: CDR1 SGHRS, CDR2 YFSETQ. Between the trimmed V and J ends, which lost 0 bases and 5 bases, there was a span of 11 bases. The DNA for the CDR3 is TGCGCCAGCAGCTTGGTTAGTGGTACCGAGACCCAGTACTTC. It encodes CASSLVSGTETQYF. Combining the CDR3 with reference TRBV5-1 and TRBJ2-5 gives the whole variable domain KAGVTQTPRYLIKTRGQQVTLSCSPISGHRSVSWYQQTPGQGLQFLFEYFSETQRNKGNFPGRFSGRQFSNSRSEMNVSTLELGDSALYLCASSLVSGTETQYFGPGTRLLVL.

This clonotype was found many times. CDR3 in amino acids: CASSPTEEQIFNYGYTF. DNA of the CDR3: TGTGCCAGCAGCCCCACAGAGGAACAGATATTCAACTATGGCTACACCTTC. The genes are TRBV7-2 and TRBJ1-2; no firm D call. Germline CDR1 and CDR2: SGHTA and FQGNSA. V was cut by 5 bases and J by 2 bases, with 21 bases left in between. The CDR3 is 17 amino acids.

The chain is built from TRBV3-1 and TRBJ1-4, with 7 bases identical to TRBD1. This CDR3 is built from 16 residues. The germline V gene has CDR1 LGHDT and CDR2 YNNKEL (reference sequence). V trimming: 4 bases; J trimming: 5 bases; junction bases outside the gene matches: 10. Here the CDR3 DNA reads TGTGCCAGCAGCCCCGAAGAGACAGGGAGGAATGAAAAACTGTTTTTT. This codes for CASSPEETGRNEKLFF. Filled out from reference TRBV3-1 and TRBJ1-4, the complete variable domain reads DTAVSQTPKYLVTQMGNDKSIKCEQNLGHDTMYWYKQDSKKFLKIMFSYNNKELIINETVPNRFSPKSPDKAHLNLHINSLELGDSAVYFCASSPEETGRNEKLFFGSGTQLSVL.

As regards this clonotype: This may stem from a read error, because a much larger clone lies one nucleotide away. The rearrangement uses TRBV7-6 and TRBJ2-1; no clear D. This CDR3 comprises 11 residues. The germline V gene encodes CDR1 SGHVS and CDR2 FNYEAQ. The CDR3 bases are TGTGCCGGCAGCCAGATCGATGAGCAGTTCTTC. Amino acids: CAGSQIDEQFF.

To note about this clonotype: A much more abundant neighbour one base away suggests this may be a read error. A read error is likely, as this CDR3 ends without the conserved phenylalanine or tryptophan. CDR3 sequence: CASSQLGGGAYNEQFL. DNA for the CDR3: TGCGCCAGCAGCCAGCTAGGTGGGGGGGCCTACAATGAGCAGTTCCTC. The rearrangement links TRBV4-3 to TRBJ2-1; TRBD2 matches at 7 bases. The CDR3 is 16 amino acids. CDR1 is LGHNA, CDR2 YSLEER, per germline. V dropped 3 bases and J dropped 2; count of bases not matched to a gene: 7.

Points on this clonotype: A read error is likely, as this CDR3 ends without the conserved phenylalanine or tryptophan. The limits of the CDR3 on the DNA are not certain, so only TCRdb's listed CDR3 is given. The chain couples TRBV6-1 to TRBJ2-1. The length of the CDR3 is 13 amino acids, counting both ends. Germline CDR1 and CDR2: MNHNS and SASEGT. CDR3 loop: CASRGGSYNERFL.

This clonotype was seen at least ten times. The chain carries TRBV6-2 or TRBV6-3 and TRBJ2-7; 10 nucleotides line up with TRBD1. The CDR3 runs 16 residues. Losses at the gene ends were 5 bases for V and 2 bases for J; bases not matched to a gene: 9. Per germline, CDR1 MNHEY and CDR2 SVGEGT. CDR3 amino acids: CASSTSGTGDPYEQYF. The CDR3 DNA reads TGTGCCAGCAGTACCTCCGGGACAGGGGACCCCTACGAGCAGTACTTC.

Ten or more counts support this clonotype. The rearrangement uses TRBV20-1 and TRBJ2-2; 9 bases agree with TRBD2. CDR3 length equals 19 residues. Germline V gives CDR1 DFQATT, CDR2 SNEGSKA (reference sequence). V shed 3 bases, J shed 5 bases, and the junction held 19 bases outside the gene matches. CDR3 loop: CSASYAPRWTSDGTGELFF. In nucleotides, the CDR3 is TGCAGTGCTAGTTATGCCCCCCGATGGACTAGCGATGGAACCGGGGAGCTGTTTTTT.

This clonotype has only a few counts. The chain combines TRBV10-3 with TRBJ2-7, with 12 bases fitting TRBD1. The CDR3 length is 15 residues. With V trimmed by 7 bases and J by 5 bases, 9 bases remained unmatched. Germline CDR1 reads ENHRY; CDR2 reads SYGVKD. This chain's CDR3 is CAIKPGQGAPHEQYV. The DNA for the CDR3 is TGTGCCATCAAACCGGGACAGGGGGCCCCACACGAGCAGTACGTC.

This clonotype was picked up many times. The CDR3 DNA follows: TGTGCCAAGGGGACTCGGCGGGCAACTAATGAAAAACTGTTTTTT. Residues: CAKGTRRATNEKLFF. This chain links TRBV2 with TRBJ1-4; TRBD1 is a possible D gene (5 bases). The length of the CDR3 is 15 residues. Trimming shortened V by 10 bases and J by 0 bases, and 15 bases separated the two germline ends. In germline, CDR1 is SNHLY, CDR2 FYNNEI.

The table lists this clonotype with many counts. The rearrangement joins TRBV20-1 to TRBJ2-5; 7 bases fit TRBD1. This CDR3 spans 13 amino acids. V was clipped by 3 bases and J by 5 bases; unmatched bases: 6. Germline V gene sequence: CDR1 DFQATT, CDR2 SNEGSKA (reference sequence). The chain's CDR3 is CSASRQGSETQYF. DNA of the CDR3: TGCAGTGCTAGTAGACAGGGAAGCGAGACCCAGTACTTC.

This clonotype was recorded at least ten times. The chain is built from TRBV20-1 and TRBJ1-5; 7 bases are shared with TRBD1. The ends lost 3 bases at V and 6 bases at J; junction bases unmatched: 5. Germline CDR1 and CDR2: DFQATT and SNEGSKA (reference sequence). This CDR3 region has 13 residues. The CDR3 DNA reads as TGCAGTGCTAGCGAGGGGGCCGGTCAGCCCCAGCATTTT. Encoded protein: CSASEGAGQPQHF.

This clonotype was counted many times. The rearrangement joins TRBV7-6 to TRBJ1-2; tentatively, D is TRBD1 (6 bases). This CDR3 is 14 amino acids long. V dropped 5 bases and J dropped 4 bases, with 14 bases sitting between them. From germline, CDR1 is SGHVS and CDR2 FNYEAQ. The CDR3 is CASSPQQGAYGYTF. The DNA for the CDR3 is TGTGCCAGCAGCCCACAACAGGGAGCCTATGGCTACACCTTC.